What follows are 31 T cell receptor beta chains derived from one specimen sequenced in a study of blood T cell repertoires in COVID-19. Produced via immunoSEQ multiplex PCR; TCRdb's table is partial and in-frame only. Among about 140,000 clones listed, about 83% were seen once. Sequencing input: peripheral blood. The receptors were sampled from a man younger than 45 with COVID-19, enrolled during active disease.

The chain employs TRBV5-5 and TRBJ2-3, with 12 bases aligning to TRBD2. Unmatched junction bases numbered 4, after V lost 4 bases and J lost 4 bases. The CDR3 length is 15 residues. Germline V gene data show CDR1 as SGHKS and CDR2 as YYEKEE (reference sequence). The CDR3 is CASSASGRAPDTQYF. The CDR3 region has the DNA TGTGCCAGCAGCGCTAGCGGGAGGGCCCCAGATACGCAGTATTTT.

This clone has just one count. This chain connects TRBV14 to TRBJ2-7, with 8 positions matching TRBD1. This CDR3 is built from 16 residues. The ends lost 1 base at V and 4 bases at J; junction bases unmatched: 9. CDR1 is SGHDN, CDR2 FVKESK, per germline. In DNA form, the CDR3 reads TGTGCCAGCAGCCAAGGCAGACAGGGGTTAGGATACGAGCAGTACTTC. Protein sequence: CASSQGRQGLGYEQYF.

The chain is built from TRBV9 and TRBJ2-1; 9 nucleotides line up with TRBD2. CDR3 length: 15 amino acids. The V segment lost 6 bases and the J segment 5 bases; nucleotides outside the gene matches: 9. Germline V lookup: CDR1 SGDLS, CDR2 YYNGEE. The CDR3 is CASTPVLAGNNEQFF. In nucleotides, the CDR3 is TGTGCCAGCACCCCAGTCCTAGCGGGAAACAATGAGCAGTTCTTC.

The CDR3 here is CASSSLSIYEQYF. CDR3 coding DNA: TGTGCCAGCAGCTCCCTATCCATATACGAGCAGTACTTC. The J gene is TRBJ2-7, the V gene TRBV6-2 or TRBV6-3; no definite D call. Trimming left V 6 bases short and J 4 bases short, with 13 bases between. The germline CDR1 and CDR2 sequences are MNHEY and SVGEGT. The CDR3 runs to 13 residues.

The CDR3 DNA sequence: TGTGCCACCAGTGATTCGGGTTGGGGGCGCTACAATGAGCAGTTCTTC. Amino acid sequence: CATSDSGWGRYNEQFF. V is TRBV24-1 and J is TRBJ2-1; tentative D call: TRBD1 (6 bases). V was shortened by 2 bases and J by 3 bases, with 13 bases between the two germline ends. The V gene's germline CDR1 is KGHDR and CDR2 SFDVKD. The CDR3 sequence is 16 residues long.

This chain joins TRBV3-1 (or the pseudogene TRBV3-2) and TRBJ2-1, with 8 bases aligning to TRBD1. V was clipped by 6 bases and J by 5 bases; unmatched bases: 9. The CDR3 has 15 amino acids. Germline CDR1 is LGHDT and CDR2 is YNNKEL (reference sequence). The CDR3 DNA follows: TGTGCCAGCAGGGGACAGGAGGGGCCCAACAATGAGCAGTTCTTC. Its translation is CASRGQEGPNNEQFF.

This clone was counted only a few times. The chain has TRBV7-9 and TRBJ2-1; no clear D gene. CDR3 size: 13 residues. The germline CDR1 and CDR2 sequences are SEHNR and FQNEAQ (reference sequence). Trimming pared 1 base from V and 9 bases from J, leaving 10 bases between. Here the CDR3 DNA reads TGTGCCAGCAGCTTAGTTTCGGAGACTGAGCAGTTCTTC. This translates into CASSLVSETEQFF.

The chain carries TRBV28 and TRBJ1-2; D ambiguous. The V end was cut by 5 bases, the J end by 0 bases, with 7 bases between. The CDR3 is 13 residues long. Germline V gene data show CDR1 as MDHEN and CDR2 as SYDVKM. CDR3 region: CASSLGTNYGYTF. In nucleotides, the CDR3 is TGTGCCAGCAGTCTCGGGACTAACTATGGCTACACCTTC.

This clone was observed a few times. V and J are TRBV6-5 and TRBJ2-7; D unclear. Germline CDR1 is MNHEY and CDR2 is SVGAGI. The CDR3 sequence is 12 residues long. The V end lost 6 bases, the J end lost 2 bases, and 8 bases lay between the germline ends. The CDR3 region is CASRRYPYEQYF. The DNA of the CDR3 is TGTGCCAGCAGGAGATACCCCTACGAGCAGTACTTC.

V usage is TRBV4-1 and J usage is TRBJ2-1; 9 bases match TRBD2. The ends lost 3 bases at V and 3 bases at J; junction bases unmatched: 3. CDR1 and CDR2 (germline): MGHRA, YSYEKL. The CDR3 sequence is 15 residues long. CDR3 sequence reads: CASSQIAGDYNEQFF. The CDR3 DNA reads as TGCGCCAGCAGCCAGATAGCGGGAGACTACAATGAGCAGTTCTTC.

CDR3 amino acids: CAISDKREQGRNQPQHF. For the CDR3, the DNA is TGTGCCATCAGTGATAAGAGGGAACAGGGTCGTAATCAGCCCCAGCATTTT. This chain links TRBV10-3 with TRBJ1-5; D is perhaps TRBD1 (6 bases). Germline values: CDR1 ENHRY, CDR2 SYGVKD. The length of the CDR3 is 17 residues. V was pared by 3 bases and J by 4 bases, with 19 bases between.

The chain is built from TRBV5-1 and TRBJ2-1, with D hard to call. Germline V gene data show CDR1 as SGHRS and CDR2 as YFSETQ. This CDR3 is 15 amino acids long. V lost 0 bases, J lost 7 bases, and 14 bases lay in between. CDR3 coding DNA: TGCGCCAGCAGCTTGGCCGAGCGAAATCCGAATGAGCAGTTCTTC. Protein sequence: CASSLAERNPNEQFF.

J is TRBJ1-2 and V is TRBV30; D is unresolved. Trimming stripped 3 bases from V and 7 bases from J, with 9 bases between. Germline V gene lookup returns CDR1 GTSNPN and CDR2 SVGIG (reference sequence). The CDR3 spans 11 residues. CDR3 nucleotides: TGTGCCTGGAGCCGGGTCGGTGGCTACACCTTC. The encoded protein is CAWSRVGGYTF. The full variable domain, its missing parts supplied by reference TRBV30 and TRBJ1-2, is SQTIHQWPATLVQPVGSPLSLECTVEGTSNPNLYWYRQAAGRGLQLLFYSVGIGQISSEVPQNLSASRPQDRQFILSSKKLLLSDSGFYLCAWSRVGGYTFGSGTRLTVV.

The chain recombines TRBV27 with TRBJ2-1; 12 bases are shared with TRBD2. V was pared by 7 bases and J by 4 bases, with 8 bases of the junction left unmatched. There are 16 residues in the CDR3. Per germline, CDR1 MNHEY and CDR2 SMNVEV (reference sequence). The chain's CDR3 is CASKVTGTSGYNEQFF. CDR3 DNA sequence: TGTGCCAGCAAGGTTACCGGGACTAGCGGGTACAATGAGCAGTTCTTC.

The V gene is TRBV27, the J gene TRBJ2-4, with 7 bases fitting TRBD1. Germline values: CDR1 MNHEY, CDR2 SMNVEV (reference sequence). The CDR3 totals 20 residues. Unmatched junction bases numbered 19, after V lost 4 bases and J lost 1 base. In DNA form, the CDR3 reads TGTGCCAGCAGTTACCAAACCCCGGGACAGCAGAGAGTCGCCAAAAACATTCAGTACTTC. Translation: CASSYQTPGQQRVAKNIQYF.

The genes are TRBV28 and TRBJ2-7; the match to TRBD2 covers 8 bases. The V segment lost 1 base and the J segment 6 bases; nucleotides outside the gene matches: 17. CDR1 is MDHEN and CDR2 is SYDVKM in the germline V gene. The CDR3 runs 18 residues. The CDR3: CASSLYPGGHRSGGEQYF. As DNA, the CDR3 is TGTGCCAGCAGTTTATATCCGGGAGGCCATCGAAGCGGGGGCGAGCAGTACTTC.

V is TRBV18 and J is TRBJ1-5; 7 positions match TRBD1. CDR1 and CDR2 (germline): KGHSH, LQKENI. CDR3 length: 16 residues. Losses at the gene ends were 1 base for V and 4 bases for J; bases not matched to a gene: 7. Here the CDR3 reads CASSPQGAVGNQPQHF. In nucleotides, the CDR3 is TGTGCCAGCTCACCACAGGGGGCCGTTGGGAATCAGCCCCAGCATTTT.

The J gene is TRBJ2-3, the V gene TRBV18; 11 nucleotides match TRBD2. In germline, CDR1 is KGHSH, CDR2 LQKENI. The V and J ends lost 6 bases and 3 bases, in that order; junction bases with no gene match: 20. CDR3 size: 20 residues. The CDR3 nucleotides are TGTGCCAGCTCGCCGGCACCCGGGGTGGTAGCGGGAGGGCCTACAGATACGCAGTATTTT. Protein: CASSPAPGVVAGGPTDTQYF.

The chain recombines TRBV30 with TRBJ1-5; TRBD1 aligns across 7 bases. The CDR3 length is 14 residues. The junction had 8 bases not matched to a gene; V was cut back by 5 bases and J by 4 bases. Germline CDR1 reads GTSNPN; CDR2 reads SVGIG (reference sequence). The CDR3 nucleotides read TGTGCCTGGGCCCGGGACAGTGGAAATCAGCCCCAGCATTTT. Translated, it gives CAWARDSGNQPQHF.

This chain joins TRBV28 and TRBJ2-7, with TRBD2 matching over 11 bases. The CDR3 loop spans 15 amino acids. The J segment lost 0 bases and the V segment lost 6 bases, leaving 4 bases of the junction unmatched. Germline CDR1 is MDHEN and CDR2 is SYDVKM. The DNA for the CDR3 is TGTGCCAGCAGCCAAACTAGCGGGGGCTCCTACGAGCAGTACTTC. It specifies CASSQTSGGSYEQYF.

This chain links TRBV11-2 with TRBJ1-5; unclear D gene. The germline CDR1 and CDR2 sequences are SGHAT and FQNNGV. V lost 2 bases and J lost 5, with 10 bases in between. The CDR3 runs to 14 residues. The CDR3 reads CASSLNSYHQPQHF. The DNA of the CDR3 is TGTGCCAGCAGCTTAAACAGCTATCATCAGCCCCAGCATTTT.

The chain combines TRBV2 with TRBJ2-2, with 9 bases fitting TRBD1. The V gene's germline CDR1 is SNHLY and CDR2 FYNNEI. This CDR3 spans 15 amino acids. The trim removed 3 bases at V and 4 bases at J, leaving 3 bases unmatched. The chain's CDR3 is CASSEDRGITGELFF. The CDR3 DNA follows: TGTGCCAGCAGTGAGGACAGGGGCATCACCGGGGAGCTGTTTTTT.

The chain has TRBV2 and TRBJ1-6; 8 positions match TRBD1. V trimming: 5 bases; J trimming: 5 bases; junction bases outside the gene matches: 5. The CDR3 has 15 amino acids. The germline V gene encodes CDR1 SNHLY and CDR2 FYNNEI. As DNA, the CDR3 is TGTGCCAGCAGTTCGGGACAGGCGGATAATTCACCCCTCCACTTT. It yields the protein CASSSGQADNSPLHF.

The CDR3: CATPVCLETQYF. Here the CDR3 DNA reads TGTGCCACCCCGGTCTGCCTCGAGACCCAGTACTTC. V usage is TRBV24-1 and J usage is TRBJ2-5; unclear D gene. Looked up from germline, CDR1 is KGHDR and CDR2 is SFDVKD. V was trimmed by 9 bases and J by 5 bases, leaving 12 bases between them. The CDR3 length is 12 residues.

The chain links TRBV29-1 to TRBJ2-7, with 13 bases lining up with TRBD2. Trimming at V came to 4 bases and at J to 5 bases, leaving 5 bases not matched to a gene. The germline V gene has CDR1 SQVTM and CDR2 ANQGSEA. The CDR3 has 14 residues. The CDR3 sequence: CSVGTSGSRDEQYF. The CDR3 DNA is TGCAGCGTTGGGACTAGCGGGAGTCGCGACGAGCAGTACTTC.

This clone was picked up a small number of times. The V and J genes are TRBV19 and TRBJ2-1; D is undetermined. Germline CDR1 LNHDA, CDR2 SQIVND (reference sequence). Trimming took off 5 bases at V and 5 bases at J, with 10 bases between the two ends. This CDR3 has 13 residues. In DNA form, the CDR3 reads TGTGCCAGTAGTTTTGGCAGTAACAATGAGCAGTTCTTC. Its protein is CASSFGSNNEQFF.

J is TRBJ1-5 and V is TRBV19, with D possibly TRBD1 on 5 matching bases. This CDR3 has 15 amino acids. Germline V gene data show CDR1 as LNHDA and CDR2 as SQIVND (reference sequence). V was shortened by 0 bases and J by 6 bases, with 12 bases between the two germline ends. The CDR3 bases are TGTGCCAGTAGTATAGACGGGGGGATGCGTCAGCCCCAGCATTTT. Its translation is CASSIDGGMRQPQHF.

The rearrangement joins TRBV20-1 to TRBJ1-5; the D is unclear. Trimming pared 3 bases from V and 1 base from J, leaving 10 bases between. CDR3 length: 14 residues. Looked up from germline, CDR1 is DFQATT and CDR2 is SNEGSKA (reference sequence). The CDR3 region is CSASSFRSNQPQHF. CDR3 DNA: TGCAGTGCTAGTTCATTCAGGAGCAATCAGCCCCAGCATTTT.

This sequence joins TRBV6-5 and TRBJ1-4; no reliable D call. V dropped 5 bases and J dropped 8 bases, with 6 bases sitting between them. CDR3 size: 11 residues. Germline values: CDR1 MNHEY, CDR2 SVGAGI. CDR3 nucleotide sequence: TGTGCCAGCAGTCACGGGGAAAAACTGTTTTTT. It specifies CASSHGEKLFF.

The chain is built from TRBV24-1 and TRBJ2-1, with a weak D call TRBD2 (6 bases). V was clipped by 1 base and J by 8 bases, with 8 bases between them. Germline CDR1 KGHDR, CDR2 SFDVKD. The CDR3 has 13 residues. CDR3 region: CATSDFSGDEQFF. Written as DNA, the CDR3 is TGTGCCACCAGTGATTTCTCGGGAGATGAGCAGTTCTTC.

The gene calls are TRBV11-2 and TRBJ2-1, with D unclear. CDR1 and CDR2 from the germline V gene are SGHAT and FQNNGV. Trimming removed 0 bases from V and 2 bases from J, with 8 bases in between. The CDR3 runs 15 residues. The CDR3 sequence: CASSLEPQTYNEQFF. CDR3 nucleotides: TGTGCCAGCAGCTTAGAACCGCAGACCTACAATGAGCAGTTCTTC.